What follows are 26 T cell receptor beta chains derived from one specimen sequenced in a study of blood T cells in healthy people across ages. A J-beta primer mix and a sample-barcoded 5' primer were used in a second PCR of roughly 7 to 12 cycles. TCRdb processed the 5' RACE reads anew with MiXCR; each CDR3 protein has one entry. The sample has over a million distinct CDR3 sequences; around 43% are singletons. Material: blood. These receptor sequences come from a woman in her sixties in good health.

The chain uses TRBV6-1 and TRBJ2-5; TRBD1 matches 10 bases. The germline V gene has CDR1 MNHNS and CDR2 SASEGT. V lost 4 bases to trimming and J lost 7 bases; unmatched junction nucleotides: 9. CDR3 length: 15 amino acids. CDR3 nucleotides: TGTGCCAGCAGTGTTCAGGACAGGGGGACGGGGACCCAGTACTTC. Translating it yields CASSVQDRGTGTQYF.

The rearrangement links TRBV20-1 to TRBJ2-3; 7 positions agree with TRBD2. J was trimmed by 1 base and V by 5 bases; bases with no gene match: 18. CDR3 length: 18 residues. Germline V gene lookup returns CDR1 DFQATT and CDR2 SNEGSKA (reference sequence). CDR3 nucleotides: TGCAGTGCTCCGATCCGCCCCTCTAGCGGCCGCTGCACAGATACGCAGTATTTT. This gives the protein CSAPIRPSSGRCTDTQYF.

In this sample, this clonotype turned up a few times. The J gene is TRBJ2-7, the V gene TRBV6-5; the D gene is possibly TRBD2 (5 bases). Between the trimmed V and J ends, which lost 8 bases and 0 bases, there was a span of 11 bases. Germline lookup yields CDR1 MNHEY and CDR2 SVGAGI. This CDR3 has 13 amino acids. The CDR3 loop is CASSTRVSYEQYF. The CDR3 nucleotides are TGTGCCAGCTCTACTAGAGTCTCCTACGAGCAGTACTTC.

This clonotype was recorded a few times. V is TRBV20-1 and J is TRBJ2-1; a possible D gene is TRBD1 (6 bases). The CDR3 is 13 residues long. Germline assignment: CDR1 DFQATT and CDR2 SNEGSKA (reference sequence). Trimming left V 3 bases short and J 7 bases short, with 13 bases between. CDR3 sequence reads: CSARGQGNNEQFF. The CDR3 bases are TGCAGTGCTAGGGGGCAGGGGAATAATGAGCAGTTCTTC.

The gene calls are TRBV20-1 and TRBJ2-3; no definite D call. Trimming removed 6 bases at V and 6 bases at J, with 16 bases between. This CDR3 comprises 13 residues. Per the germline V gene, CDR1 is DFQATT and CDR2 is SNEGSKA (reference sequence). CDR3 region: CSAGSPQGDTQYF. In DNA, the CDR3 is TGCAGTGCCGGAAGTCCCCAAGGGGATACGCAGTATTTT.

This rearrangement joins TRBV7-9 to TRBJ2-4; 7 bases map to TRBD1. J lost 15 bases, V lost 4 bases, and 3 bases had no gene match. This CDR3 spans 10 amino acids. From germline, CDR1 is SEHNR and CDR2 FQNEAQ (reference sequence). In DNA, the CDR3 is TGTGCCAGCAGCTCACAGGGGTGGTACTTC. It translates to CASSSQGWYF.

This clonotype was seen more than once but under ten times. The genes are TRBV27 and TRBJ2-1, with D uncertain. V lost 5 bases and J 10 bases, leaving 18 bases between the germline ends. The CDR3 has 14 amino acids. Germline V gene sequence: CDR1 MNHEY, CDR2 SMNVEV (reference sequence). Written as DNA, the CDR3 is TGTGCCAGCAGTCCTTTAGATCGAGTAATAGAGCAGTTCTTC. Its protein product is CASSPLDRVIEQFF.

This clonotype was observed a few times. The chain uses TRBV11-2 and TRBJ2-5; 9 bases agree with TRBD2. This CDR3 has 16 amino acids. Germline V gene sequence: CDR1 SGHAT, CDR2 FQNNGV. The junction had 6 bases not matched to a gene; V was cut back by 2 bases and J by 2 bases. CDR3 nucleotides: TGTGCCAGCAGCTTAATTTCTAGCGGGGCTCAAGAGACCCAGTACTTC. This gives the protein CASSLISSGAQETQYF.

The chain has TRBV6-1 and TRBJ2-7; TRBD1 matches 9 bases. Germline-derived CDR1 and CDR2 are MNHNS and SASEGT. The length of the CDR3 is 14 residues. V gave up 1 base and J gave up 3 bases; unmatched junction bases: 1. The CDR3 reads CASSEVTGGYEQYF. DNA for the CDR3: TGTGCCAGCAGTGAAGTGACAGGGGGCTACGAGCAGTACTTC.

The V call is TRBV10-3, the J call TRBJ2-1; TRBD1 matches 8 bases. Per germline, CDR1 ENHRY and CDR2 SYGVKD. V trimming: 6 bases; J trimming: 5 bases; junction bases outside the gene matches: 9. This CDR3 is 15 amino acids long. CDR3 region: CAISLTGVVDNEQFF. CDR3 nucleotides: TGTGCCATCAGCCTGACAGGGGTCGTCGACAATGAGCAGTTCTTC.

The CDR3 DNA sequence: TGTGCCAGCAGTGTAGTAGCGGGAGCGGGCTACGAGCAGTACTTC. Translating gives CASSVVAGAGYEQYF. J is TRBJ2-7 and V is TRBV6-1; 9 nucleotides align to TRBD2. The germline V gene encodes CDR1 MNHNS and CDR2 SASEGT. This CDR3 spans 15 amino acids. V trimming: 4 bases; J trimming: 3 bases; junction bases outside the gene matches: 7.

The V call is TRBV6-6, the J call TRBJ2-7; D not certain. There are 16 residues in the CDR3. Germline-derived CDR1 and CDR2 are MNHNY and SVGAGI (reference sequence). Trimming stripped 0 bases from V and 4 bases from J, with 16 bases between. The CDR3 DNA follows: TGTGCCAGCAGTTACTCGAATGGCGATTTGATTTACGAGCAGTACTTC. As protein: CASSYSNGDLIYEQYF.

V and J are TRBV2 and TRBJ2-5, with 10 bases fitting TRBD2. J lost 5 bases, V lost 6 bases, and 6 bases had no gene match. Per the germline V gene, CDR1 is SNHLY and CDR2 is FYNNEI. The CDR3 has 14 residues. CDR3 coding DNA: TGTGCCAGCAGAGCGGGACTAGCGATGGAGACCCAGTACTTC. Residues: CASRAGLAMETQYF.

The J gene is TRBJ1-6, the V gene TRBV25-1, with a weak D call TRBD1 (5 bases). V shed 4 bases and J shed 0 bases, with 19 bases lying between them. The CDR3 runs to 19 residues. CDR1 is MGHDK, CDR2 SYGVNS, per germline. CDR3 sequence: CASSGRSRGPSSYNSPLHF. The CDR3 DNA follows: TGTGCCAGCAGTGGCCGTAGTAGGGGCCCGAGCTCCTATAATTCACCCCTCCACTTT.

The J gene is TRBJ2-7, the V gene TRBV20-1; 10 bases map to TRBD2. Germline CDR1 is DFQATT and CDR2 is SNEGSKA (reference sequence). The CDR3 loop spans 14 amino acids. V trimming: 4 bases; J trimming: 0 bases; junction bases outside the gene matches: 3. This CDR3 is CSANSGGSSYEQYF. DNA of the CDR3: TGCAGTGCTAATAGCGGGGGGAGCTCCTACGAGCAGTACTTC.

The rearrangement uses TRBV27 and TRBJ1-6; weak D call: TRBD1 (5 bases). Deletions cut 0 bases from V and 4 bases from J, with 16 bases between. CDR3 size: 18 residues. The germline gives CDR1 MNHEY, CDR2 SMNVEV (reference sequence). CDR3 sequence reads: CASSLSRDPRAYNSPLHF. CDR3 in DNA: TGTGCCAGCAGTTTATCGCGGGACCCGCGGGCTTATAATTCACCCCTCCACTTT.

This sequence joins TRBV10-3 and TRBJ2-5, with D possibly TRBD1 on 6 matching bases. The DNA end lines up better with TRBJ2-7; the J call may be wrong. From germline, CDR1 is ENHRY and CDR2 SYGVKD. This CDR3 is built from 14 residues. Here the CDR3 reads CAISGPQGVGEQYF. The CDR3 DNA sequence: TGTGCCATCAGTGGACCACAGGGAGTTGGCGAGCAGTACTTC.

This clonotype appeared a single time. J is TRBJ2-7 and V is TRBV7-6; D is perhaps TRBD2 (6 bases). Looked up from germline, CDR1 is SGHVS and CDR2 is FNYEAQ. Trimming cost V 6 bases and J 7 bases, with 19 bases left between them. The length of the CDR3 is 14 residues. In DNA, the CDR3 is TGTGCCAGCAGTGCCGGAGGCGGGACTCAAGAGCAGTACTTC. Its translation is CASSAGGGTQEQYF.

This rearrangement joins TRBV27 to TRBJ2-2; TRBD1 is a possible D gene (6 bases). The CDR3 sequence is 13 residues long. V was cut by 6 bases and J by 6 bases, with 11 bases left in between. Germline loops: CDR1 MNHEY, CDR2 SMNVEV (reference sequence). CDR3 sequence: CASSLGGAGELFF. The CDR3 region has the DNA TGTGCCAGCAGCTTAGGGGGTGCCGGGGAGCTGTTTTTT.

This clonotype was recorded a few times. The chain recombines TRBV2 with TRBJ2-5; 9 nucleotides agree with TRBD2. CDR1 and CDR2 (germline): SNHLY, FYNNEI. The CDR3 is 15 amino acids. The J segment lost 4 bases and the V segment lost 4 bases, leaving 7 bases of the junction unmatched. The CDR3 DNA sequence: TGTGCCAGCAGTGTTGGACTAGCGCGGGGAGAGACCCAGTACTTC. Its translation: CASSVGLARGETQYF.

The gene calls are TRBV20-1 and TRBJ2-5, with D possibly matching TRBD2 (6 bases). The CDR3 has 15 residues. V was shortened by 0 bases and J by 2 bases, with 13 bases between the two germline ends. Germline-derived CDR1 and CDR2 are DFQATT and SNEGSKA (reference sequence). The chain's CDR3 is CSARDGGSPQETQYF. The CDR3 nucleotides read TGCAGTGCTAGAGATGGAGGGTCCCCACAAGAGACCCAGTACTTC.

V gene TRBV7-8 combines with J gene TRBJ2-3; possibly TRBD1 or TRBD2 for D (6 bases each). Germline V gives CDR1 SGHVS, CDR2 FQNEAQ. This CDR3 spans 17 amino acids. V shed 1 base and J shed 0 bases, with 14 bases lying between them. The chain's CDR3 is CASSLVAQGRSTDTQYF. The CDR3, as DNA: TGTGCCAGCAGCTTAGTGGCTCAGGGGAGGAGCACAGATACGCAGTATTTT. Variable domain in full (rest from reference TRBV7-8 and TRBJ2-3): GAGVSQSPRYKVAKRGQDVALRCDPISGHVSLFWYQQALGQGPEFLTYFQNEAQLDKSGLPSDRFFAERPEGSVSTLKIQRTQQEDSAVYLCASSLVAQGRSTDTQYFGPGTRLTVL.

The CDR3 DNA reads TGTGCCAGCAGCCCATCTGCGGGCAACCCGCAGTTCTTC. As protein: CASSPSAGNPQFF. The rearrangement uses TRBV7-9 and TRBJ2-1, with TRBD2 as a possible D gene (5 bases). The V gene's germline CDR1 is SEHNR and CDR2 FQNEAQ (reference sequence). The CDR3 totals 13 residues. Trimming cost V 5 bases and J 12 bases, with 17 bases left between them. Drawing the rest from reference TRBV7-9 and TRBJ2-1, the complete variable domain is DTGVSQNPRHKITKRGQNVTFRCDPISEHNRLYWYRQTLGQGPEFLTYFQNEAQLEKSRLLSDRFSAERPKGSFSTLEIQRTEQGDSAMYLCASSPSAGNPQFFGPGTRLTVL.

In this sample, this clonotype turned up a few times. This CDR3 is CASSQDSGGPNYGYTF. CDR3 in DNA: TGCGCCAGCAGCCAAGATTCCGGGGGCCCGAACTATGGCTACACCTTC. The chain couples TRBV4-1 to TRBJ1-2; perhaps TRBD1 as D (6 bases). The CDR3 is made up of 16 amino acids. Trimming removed 0 bases from V and 2 bases from J, with 13 bases in between. Germline assignment: CDR1 MGHRA and CDR2 YSYEKL.

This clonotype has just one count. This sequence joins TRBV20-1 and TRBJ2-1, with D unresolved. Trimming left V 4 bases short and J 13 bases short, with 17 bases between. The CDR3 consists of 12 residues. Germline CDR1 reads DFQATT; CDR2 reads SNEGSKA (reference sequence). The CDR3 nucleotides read TGCAGTGCTATGGCATCAGGAGAGACCCAGTTCTTC. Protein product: CSAMASGETQFF.

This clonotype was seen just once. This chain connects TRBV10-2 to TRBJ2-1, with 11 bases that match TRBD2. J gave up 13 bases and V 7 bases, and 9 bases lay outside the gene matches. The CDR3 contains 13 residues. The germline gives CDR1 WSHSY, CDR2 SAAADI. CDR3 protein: CASTSGGIETQFF. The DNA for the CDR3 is TGCGCCAGCACTAGCGGGGGGATAGAGACCCAGTTCTTC.